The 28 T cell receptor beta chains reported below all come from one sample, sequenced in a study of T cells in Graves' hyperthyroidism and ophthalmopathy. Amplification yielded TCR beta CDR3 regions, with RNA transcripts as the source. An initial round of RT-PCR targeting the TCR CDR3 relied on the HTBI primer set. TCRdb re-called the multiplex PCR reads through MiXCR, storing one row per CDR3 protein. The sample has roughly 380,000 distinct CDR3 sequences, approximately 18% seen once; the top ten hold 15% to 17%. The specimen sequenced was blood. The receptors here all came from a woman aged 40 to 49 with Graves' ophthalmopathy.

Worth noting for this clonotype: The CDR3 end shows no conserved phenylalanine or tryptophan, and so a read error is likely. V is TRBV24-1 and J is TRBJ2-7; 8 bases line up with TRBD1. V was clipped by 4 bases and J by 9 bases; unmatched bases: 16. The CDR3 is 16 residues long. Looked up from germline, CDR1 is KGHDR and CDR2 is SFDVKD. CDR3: CATSDPGQGEVAVQYL. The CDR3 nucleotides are TGTGCCACCAGTGACCCCGGACAGGGCGAGGTAGCCGTGCAGTACCTC.

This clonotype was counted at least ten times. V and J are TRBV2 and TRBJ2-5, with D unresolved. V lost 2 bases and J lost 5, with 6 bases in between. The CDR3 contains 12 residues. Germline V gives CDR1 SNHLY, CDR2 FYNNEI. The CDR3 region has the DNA TGTGCCAGCAGTGAAATACGTGAGACCCAGTACTTC. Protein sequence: CASSEIRETQYF.

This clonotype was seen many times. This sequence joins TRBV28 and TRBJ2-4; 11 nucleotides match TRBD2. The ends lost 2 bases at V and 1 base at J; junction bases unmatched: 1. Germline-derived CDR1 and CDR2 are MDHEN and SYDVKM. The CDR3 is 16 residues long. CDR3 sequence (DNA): TGTGCCAGCAGTTTACTAGCGGGAGGCGCCAAAAACATTCAGTACTTC. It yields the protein CASSLLAGGAKNIQYF.

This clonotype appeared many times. CDR3 bases: TGTGCCAGCAGCCCCGGTTTTGGCACCTACGAGCAGTACTTC. This translates into CASSPGFGTYEQYF. V usage is TRBV7-9 and J usage is TRBJ2-7; D gene unclear. The germline V and J ends were trimmed by 5 bases and 2 bases, with 13 bases remaining between them. CDR1 and CDR2 from the germline V gene are SEHNR and FQNEAQ (reference sequence). The length of the CDR3 is 14 residues.

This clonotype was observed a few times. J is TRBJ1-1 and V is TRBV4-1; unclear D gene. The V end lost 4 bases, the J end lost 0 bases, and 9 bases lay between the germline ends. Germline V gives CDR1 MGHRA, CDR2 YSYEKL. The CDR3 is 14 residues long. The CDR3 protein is CASSPPLLNTEAFF. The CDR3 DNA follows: TGCGCCAGCAGCCCCCCCCTCTTGAACACTGAAGCTTTCTTT.

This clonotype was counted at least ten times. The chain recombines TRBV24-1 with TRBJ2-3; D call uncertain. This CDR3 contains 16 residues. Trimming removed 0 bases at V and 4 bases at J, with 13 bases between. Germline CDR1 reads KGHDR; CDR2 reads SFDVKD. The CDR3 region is CATSDLTGLSPDTQYF. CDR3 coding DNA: TGTGCCACCAGTGATTTGACCGGCCTCAGTCCAGATACGCAGTATTTT.

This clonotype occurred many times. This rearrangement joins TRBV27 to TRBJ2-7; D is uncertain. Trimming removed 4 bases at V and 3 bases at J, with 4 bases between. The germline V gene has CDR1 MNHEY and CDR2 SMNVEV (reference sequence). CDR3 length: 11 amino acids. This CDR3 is CASSSFYEQYF. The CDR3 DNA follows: TGTGCCAGCAGTTCGTTCTACGAGCAGTACTTC.

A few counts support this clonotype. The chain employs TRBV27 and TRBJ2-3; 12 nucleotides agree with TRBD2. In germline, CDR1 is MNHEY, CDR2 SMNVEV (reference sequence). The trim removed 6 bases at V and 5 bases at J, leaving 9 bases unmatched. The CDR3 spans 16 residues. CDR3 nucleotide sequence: TGTGCCAGCAGGTCAGCGCTAGCGGGAGGGGTAGATACGCAGTATTTT. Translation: CASRSALAGGVDTQYF.

The DNA of the CDR3 is TGTGCCAGCAACTCCCGGTGGGATGCCTACGAGCAGTACTTC. Its protein is CASNSRWDAYEQYF. This chain connects TRBV28 to TRBJ2-7; D unclear. Per the germline V gene, CDR1 is MDHEN and CDR2 is SYDVKM. Trimming stripped 7 bases from V and 2 bases from J, with 15 bases between. This CDR3 comprises 14 residues.

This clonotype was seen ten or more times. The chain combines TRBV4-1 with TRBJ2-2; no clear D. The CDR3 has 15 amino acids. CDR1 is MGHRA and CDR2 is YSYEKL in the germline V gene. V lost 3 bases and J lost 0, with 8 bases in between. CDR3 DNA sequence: TGCGCCAGCAGCCACCCGCCCTCGAACACCGGGGAGCTGTTTTTT. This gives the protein CASSHPPSNTGELFF.

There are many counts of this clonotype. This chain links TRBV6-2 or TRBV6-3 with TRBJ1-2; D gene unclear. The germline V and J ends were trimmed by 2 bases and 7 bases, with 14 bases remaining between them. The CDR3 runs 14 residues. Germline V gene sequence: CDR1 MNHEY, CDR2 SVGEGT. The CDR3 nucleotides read TGTGCCAGCAGTTACGGGCTTACAGTCGCTGGCTACACCTTC. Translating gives CASSYGLTVAGYTF.

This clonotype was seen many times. The CDR3: CSATHLRDVWDQETQYF. The DNA of the CDR3 is TGCAGTGCTACACACCTCCGGGACGTTTGGGACCAAGAGACCCAGTACTTC. The chain joins TRBV20-1 to TRBJ2-5; D is perhaps TRBD1 or TRBD2 (5 bases each). V was cut by 4 bases and J by 0 bases, with 21 bases left in between. Germline values: CDR1 DFQATT, CDR2 SNEGSKA (reference sequence). This CDR3 region has 17 residues.

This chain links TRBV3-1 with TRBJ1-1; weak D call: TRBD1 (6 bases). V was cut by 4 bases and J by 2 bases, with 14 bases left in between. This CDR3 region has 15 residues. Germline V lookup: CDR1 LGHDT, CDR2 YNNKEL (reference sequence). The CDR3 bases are TGTGCCAGCAGCCCCGGGGGCCGGGTTAACACTGAAGCTTTCTTT. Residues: CASSPGGRVNTEAFF.

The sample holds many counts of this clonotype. The CDR3 sequence: CASSHPVGTYEQYF. In DNA form, the CDR3 reads TGTGCCAGCAGCCATCCTGTGGGGACCTACGAGCAGTACTTC. The chain recombines TRBV14 with TRBJ2-7, with D hard to call. The V gene lost 3 bases and the J gene lost 2 bases, with 11 bases spanning the gap. This CDR3 is 14 amino acids long. Germline-derived CDR1 and CDR2 are SGHDN and FVKESK.

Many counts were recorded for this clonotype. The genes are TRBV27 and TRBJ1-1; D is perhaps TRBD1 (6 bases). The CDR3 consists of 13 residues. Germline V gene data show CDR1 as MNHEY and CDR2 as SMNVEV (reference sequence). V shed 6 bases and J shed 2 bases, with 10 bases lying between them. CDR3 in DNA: TGTGCCAGCAGACCACAGGGTAACACTGAAGCTTTCTTT. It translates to CASRPQGNTEAFF.

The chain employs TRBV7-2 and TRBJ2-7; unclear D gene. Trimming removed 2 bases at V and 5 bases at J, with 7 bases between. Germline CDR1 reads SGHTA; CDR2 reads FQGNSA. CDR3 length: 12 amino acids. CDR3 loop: CASSLWINEQYF. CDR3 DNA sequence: TGTGCCAGCAGCTTATGGATTAACGAGCAGTACTTC.

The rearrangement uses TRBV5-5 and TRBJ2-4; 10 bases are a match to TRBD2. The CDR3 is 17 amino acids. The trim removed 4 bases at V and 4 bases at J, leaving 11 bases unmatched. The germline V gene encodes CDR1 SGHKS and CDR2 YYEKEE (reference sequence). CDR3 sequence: CASSPPPGLADKNIQYF. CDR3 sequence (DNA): TGTGCCAGCAGCCCACCTCCCGGACTAGCGGATAAAAACATTCAGTACTTC.

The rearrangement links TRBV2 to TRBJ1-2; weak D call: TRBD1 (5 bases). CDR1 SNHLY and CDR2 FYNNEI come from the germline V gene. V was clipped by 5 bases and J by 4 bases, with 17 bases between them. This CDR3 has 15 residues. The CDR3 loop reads CASSPGTTAIYGYTF. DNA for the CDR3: TGTGCCAGCAGTCCCGGGACTACGGCAATCTATGGCTACACCTTC.

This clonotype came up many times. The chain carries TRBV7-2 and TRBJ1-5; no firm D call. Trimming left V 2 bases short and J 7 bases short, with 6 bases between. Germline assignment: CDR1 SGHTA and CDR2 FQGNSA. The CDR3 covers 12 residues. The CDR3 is CASSLFGQPQHF. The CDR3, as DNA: TGTGCCAGCAGCTTATTTGGGCAGCCCCAGCATTTT. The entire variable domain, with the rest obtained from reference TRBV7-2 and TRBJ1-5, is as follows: GAGVSQSPSNKVTEKGKDVELRCDPISGHTALYWYRQSLGQGLEFLIYFQGNSAPDKSGLPSDRFSAERTGGSVSTLTIQRTQQEDSAVYLCASSLFGQPQHFGDGTRLSIL.

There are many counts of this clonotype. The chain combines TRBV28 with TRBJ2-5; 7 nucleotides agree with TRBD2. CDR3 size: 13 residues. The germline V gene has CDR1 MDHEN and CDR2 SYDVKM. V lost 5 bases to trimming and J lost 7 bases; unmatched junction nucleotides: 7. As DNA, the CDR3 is TGTGCCAGCAGTCGTGGACTAGGCGGGACCCAGTACTTC. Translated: CASSRGLGGTQYF.

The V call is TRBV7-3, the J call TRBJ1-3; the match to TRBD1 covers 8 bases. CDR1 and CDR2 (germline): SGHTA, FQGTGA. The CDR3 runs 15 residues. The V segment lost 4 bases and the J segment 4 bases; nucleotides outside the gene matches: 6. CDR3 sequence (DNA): TGTGCCAGCAGCTCTTCAGGGGGCTTCGGAAACACCATATATTTT. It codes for CASSSSGGFGNTIYF.

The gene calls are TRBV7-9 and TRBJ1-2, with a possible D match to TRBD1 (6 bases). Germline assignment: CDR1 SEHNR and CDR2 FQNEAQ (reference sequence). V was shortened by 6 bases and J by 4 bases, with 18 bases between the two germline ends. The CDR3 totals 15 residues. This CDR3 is CASSLDLDRFYGYTF. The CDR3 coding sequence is TGTGCCAGCAGTTTGGACCTGGACAGATTCTATGGCTACACCTTC.

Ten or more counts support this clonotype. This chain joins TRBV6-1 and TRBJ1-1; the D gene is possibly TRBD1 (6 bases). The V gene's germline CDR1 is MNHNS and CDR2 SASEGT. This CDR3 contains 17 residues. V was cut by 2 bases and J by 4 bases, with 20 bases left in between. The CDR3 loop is CASSELIPGGSGTEAFF. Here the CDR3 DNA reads TGTGCCAGCAGTGAACTCATACCTGGGGGCTCGGGCACTGAAGCTTTCTTT.

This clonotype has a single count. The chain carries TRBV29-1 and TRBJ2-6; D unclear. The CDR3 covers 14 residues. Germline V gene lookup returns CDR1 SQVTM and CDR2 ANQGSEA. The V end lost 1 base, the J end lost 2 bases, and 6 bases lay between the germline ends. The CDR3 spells CSVEGQPGANVLTF. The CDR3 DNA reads TGCAGCGTTGAAGGCCAGCCTGGGGCCAACGTCCTGACTTTC.

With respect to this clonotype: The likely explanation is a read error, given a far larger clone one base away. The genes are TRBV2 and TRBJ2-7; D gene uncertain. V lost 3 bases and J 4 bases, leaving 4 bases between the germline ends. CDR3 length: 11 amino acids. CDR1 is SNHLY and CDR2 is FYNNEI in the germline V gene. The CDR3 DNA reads TGTGCCAGCAGTGAGAAATACGAGCAGTACTTC. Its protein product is CASSEKYEQYF. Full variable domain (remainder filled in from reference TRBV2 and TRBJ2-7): EPEVTQTPSHQVTQMGQEVILRCVPISNHLYFYWYRQILGQKVEFLVSFYNNEISEKSEIFDDQFSVERPDGSNFTLKIRSTKLEDSAMYFCASSEKYEQYFGPGTRLTVT.

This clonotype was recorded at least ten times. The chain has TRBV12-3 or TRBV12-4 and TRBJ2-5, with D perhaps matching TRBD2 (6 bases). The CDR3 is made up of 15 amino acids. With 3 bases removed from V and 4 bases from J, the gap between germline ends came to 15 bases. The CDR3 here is CASSFGGNAGETQYF. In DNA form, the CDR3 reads TGTGCCAGCAGTTTCGGCGGGAATGCCGGAGAGACCCAGTACTTC.

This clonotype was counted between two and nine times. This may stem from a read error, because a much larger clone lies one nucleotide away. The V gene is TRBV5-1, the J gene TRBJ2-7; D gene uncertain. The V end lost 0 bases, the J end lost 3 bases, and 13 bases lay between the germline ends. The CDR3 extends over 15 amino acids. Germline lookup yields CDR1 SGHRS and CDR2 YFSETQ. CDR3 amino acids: CASSLERLCSYEQYF. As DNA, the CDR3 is TGCGCCAGCAGCTTGGAGAGATTGTGCAGCTACGAGCAGTACTTC.

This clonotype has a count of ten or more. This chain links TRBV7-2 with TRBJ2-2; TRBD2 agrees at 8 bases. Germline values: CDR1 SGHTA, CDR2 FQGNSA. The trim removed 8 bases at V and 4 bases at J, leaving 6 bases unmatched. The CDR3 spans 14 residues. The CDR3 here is CASRASGFTGELFF. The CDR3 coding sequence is TGTGCCAGCCGAGCTAGCGGGTTCACCGGGGAGCTGTTTTTT.